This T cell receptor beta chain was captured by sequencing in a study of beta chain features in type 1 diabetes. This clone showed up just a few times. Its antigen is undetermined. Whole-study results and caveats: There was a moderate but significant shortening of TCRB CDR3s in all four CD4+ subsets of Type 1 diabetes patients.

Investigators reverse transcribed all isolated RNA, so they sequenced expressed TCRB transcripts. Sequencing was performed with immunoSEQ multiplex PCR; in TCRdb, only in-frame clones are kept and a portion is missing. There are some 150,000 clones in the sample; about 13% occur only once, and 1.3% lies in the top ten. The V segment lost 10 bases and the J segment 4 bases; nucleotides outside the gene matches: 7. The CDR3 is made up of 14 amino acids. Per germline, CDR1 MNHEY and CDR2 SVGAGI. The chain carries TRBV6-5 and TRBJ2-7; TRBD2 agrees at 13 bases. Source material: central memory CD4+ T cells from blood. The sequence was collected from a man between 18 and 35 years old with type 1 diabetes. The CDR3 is CATFGLAGAYEQYF. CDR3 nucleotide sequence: TGTGCCACCTTCGGACTAGCGGGGGCATACGAGCAGTACTTC.